This T cell receptor beta chain was sequenced for a study of metastatic and nonmetastatic thyroid tumors. Study-level results: Compared with benign nodules, malignant thyroid tumors were reported to have significantly higher TCR beta diversity in both blood and tumor.

TCRdb redid the clone calls on the PCR reads using MiXCR. The sample includes about 12,000 clones, under 25% of them seen just once. The length of the CDR3 is 15 residues. Germline assignment: CDR1 SGHAT and CDR2 FQDESV (reference sequence). V dropped 5 bases and J dropped 2 bases, with 13 bases sitting between them. As concerns this clone: Its antigen is currently unknown. A much bigger clone sits one base away, suggesting this may be a read error.

No treatment of any kind had been given to any patient before thyroid surgery. The sequencing sample was made of adjacent normal tissue. The TCR sequence derives from a female donor with papillary thyroid cancer or a benign thyroid nodule (not recorded which). Some clones in this sample may be carry-over from other donors' samples. The chain recombines TRBV11-1 with TRBJ2-4; D unresolved. The CDR3 here is CASSPTVMTKNIQYF. CDR3 nucleotide sequence: TGTGCCAGCAGCCCGACCGTGATGACCAAAAACATTCAGTACTTC.